Listed below are T cell receptor beta chains from one sample, sequenced in a study of blood T cell repertoires in COVID-19. Sequencing used immunoSEQ multiplex PCR; TCRdb keeps in-frame clones, though not all of them. Of approximately 230,000 clones listed, approximately 79% are singletons. The sample was peripheral blood. Receptors were obtained from a woman between 40 and 50 years old with active or convalescent COVID-19. Each CDR3 is given with its conserved first and last residue. The D gene is left open where the match is weak. Clone size is given for some rows only: seen once, a few or many times, or a class if the clone is expanded.

j_call clone_size d_call v_call cdr3_aa cdr3_nt
TRBJ1-2 NA NA TRBV5-5 CASSPGARDNYGYTF TGTGCCAGCAGCCCTGGCGCGCGGGATAACTATGGCTACACCTTC
TRBJ1-6 few TRBD1 TRBV29-1 CSVAAGGNSPLHF TGCAGCGTTGCGGCAGGGGGGAATTCACCCCTCCACTTT
TRBJ2-3 NA TRBD1 TRBV7-7 CASSSKGAGDTQYF TGTGCTAGCAGCTCAAAGGGGGCGGGAGATACGCAGTATTTT
TRBJ1-2 once NA TRBV6-5 CASSLPAGEGYTF TGTGCCAGCAGCCTACCCGCGGGGGAGGGCTACACCTTC
TRBJ1-1 NA NA TRBV6-5 CASSYLQAPRTEAFF TGTGCCAGCAGTTATTTACAGGCCCCGAGGACTGAAGCTTTCTTT
TRBJ1-2 NA TRBD1 TRBV9 CASSPHRDRVYGYTF TGTGCCAGCAGCCCCCATCGGGACAGGGTCTATGGCTACACCTTC
TRBJ2-4 NA TRBD2 TRBV4-2 CASSPLAVQRKNIQYF TGTGCCAGCAGCCCTCTAGCGGTACAGCGAAAAAACATTCAGTACTTC
TRBJ2-6 NA TRBD1 TRBV7-2 CASSLVAGGSVSGANVLTF TGTGCCAGCAGCTTAGTTGCAGGGGGTAGTGTGTCTGGGGCCAACGTCCTGACTTTC
TRBJ1-1 NA NA TRBV6-1 CASSEIRGRGNTEAFF TGTGCCAGCAGTGAAATCAGGGGAAGGGGAAACACTGAAGCTTTCTTT
TRBJ1-4 NA NA TRBV5-1 CASRIGPGGNEKLFF TGCGCCAGCAGGATTGGGCCCGGTGGGAATGAAAAACTGTTTTTT
TRBJ1-4 NA NA TRBV9 CASSPVPTNEKLFF TGTGCCAGCAGCCCTGTCCCAACTAATGAAAAACTGTTTTTT
TRBJ2-5 NA TRBD2 TRBV30 CAWSVLSSGPQETQYF TGTGCCTGGAGTGTACTCTCTAGCGGGCCGCAAGAGACCCAGTACTTC
TRBJ1-4 few NA TRBV25-1 CASSAGGNEKLFF TGTGCCAGCAGTGCCGGCGGTAATGAAAAACTGTTTTTT
TRBJ1-1 NA NA TRBV6-6 CASSWGDTEAFF TGTGCCAGCAGTTGGGGGGACACTGAAGCTTTCTTT
TRBJ1-3 few TRBD1 TRBV19 CASTDGQGASGNTIYF TGTGCCAGTACTGATGGACAGGGCGCCTCTGGAAACACCATATATTTT
TRBJ2-5 NA TRBD1 TRBV7-9 CASSLGQGMETQYF TGTGCCAGCAGCTTAGGACAGGGGATGGAGACCCAGTACTTC
TRBJ2-1 NA NA TRBV21-1 CASSNTSYGTSDPYNEQFF TGTGCCAGCAGCAATACGAGCTACGGGACTAGCGACCCCTACAATGAGCAGTTCTTC
TRBJ2-7 NA NA TRBV12-3/TRBV12-4 CASSFSTYEQYF TGTGCCAGCAGTTTTAGCACCTACGAGCAGTACTTC
TRBJ2-1 NA NA TRBV2 CASTKRDNGDEQFF TGTGCCAGCACCAAAAGGGACAATGGGGATGAGCAGTTCTTC
TRBJ1-5 NA NA TRBV18 CASSPGGEIQPQHF TGTGCCAGCTCACCGGGGGGGGAAATCCAGCCCCAGCATTTT
TRBJ1-5 few NA TRBV19 CASTLGGVNQPQHF TGTGCCAGTACCTTGGGAGGGGTCAATCAGCCCCAGCATTTT
TRBJ1-1 NA NA TRBV7-6 CASSLGAATYTGPVTEAFF TGTGCCAGCAGCTTAGGAGCCGCAACTTACACAGGGCCCGTAACTGAAGCTTTCTTT
TRBJ2-1 few NA TRBV10-3 CATTIGRENEQFF TGTGCCACTACTATAGGCCGGGAAAATGAGCAGTTCTTC
TRBJ1-1 NA NA TRBV7-8 CASSMGLRGGNTEAFF TGTGCCAGCAGCATGGGCCTTAGGGGGGGGAACACTGAAGCTTTCTTT
TRBJ1-2 NA NA TRBV30 CAWTVSNYGYTF TGTGCCTGGACAGTTTCAAACTATGGCTACACCTTC
TRBJ2-5 NA TRBD2 TRBV5-1 CASSPLAGEETQYF TGCGCCAGCAGCCCCCTAGCGGGGGAAGAGACCCAGTACTTC
TRBJ2-1 NA TRBD1 TRBV2 CASNLDRAAYNEQFF TGTGCCAGCAACCTTGACAGGGCGGCCTACAATGAGCAGTTCTTC
TRBJ1-1 once TRBD1 TRBV19 CASSILMGQGNTEAFF TGTGCCAGTAGTATTCTAATGGGACAGGGGAACACTGAAGCTTTCTTT
TRBJ1-1 NA NA TRBV7-6 CASSFLGDTEAFF TGTGCCAGCAGCTTTTTAGGAGACACTGAAGCTTTCTTT
TRBJ1-5 NA TRBD1 TRBV28 CASRRRADRVPNQPQHF TGTGCCAGCAGGAGACGGGCTGACAGGGTCCCCAATCAGCCCCAGCATTTT
TRBJ1-2 once NA TRBV19 CASTSGGSAYGYTF TGTGCCAGTACCAGCGGGGGCAGCGCTTATGGCTACACCTTC
TRBJ1-2 NA NA TRBV10-3 CAISERLRRNYGYTF TGTGCCATCAGTGAGAGACTCAGGAGGAACTATGGCTACACCTTC
TRBJ2-7 NA TRBD2 TRBV28 CASRPTSGGSYEQYF TGTGCCAGCAGGCCAACTAGCGGGGGCTCCTACGAGCAGTACTTC
TRBJ2-5 NA TRBD1 TRBV14 CASSQRTGSGRETQYF TGTGCCAGCAGCCAACGGACAGGGAGTGGGAGAGAGACCCAGTACTTC
TRBJ2-3 NA NA TRBV5-4 CASSPGGRSTDTQYF TGTGCCAGCAGCCCCGGGGGAAGGAGCACAGATACGCAGTATTTT
TRBJ2-1 NA TRBD2 TRBV19 CASSIGSGGFNEQFF TGTGCCAGTAGTATAGGGAGCGGGGGTTTCAATGAGCAGTTCTTC
TRBJ1-1 NA TRBD1 TRBV5-4 CASSSHPQGANTEAFF TGTGCCAGCAGCTCTCATCCACAGGGGGCGAACACTGAAGCTTTCTTT
TRBJ1-5 NA NA TRBV28 CASSSYAGLSNQPQHF TGTGCCAGCAGTTCCTATGCGGGACTTAGCAATCAGCCCCAGCATTTT
TRBJ2-5 NA TRBD1 TRBV6-5 CASSRAGTGEETQYF TGTGCCAGCAGCCGCGCCGGGACAGGGGAAGAGACCCAGTACTTC
TRBJ2-3 many NA TRBV4-1 CASSQGTQGTQYF TGCGCCAGCAGCCAAGGGACCCAGGGTACGCAGTATTTT
TRBJ1-1 NA TRBD1 TRBV3-1/TRBV3-2 CASSYRGEAFF TGTGCCAGCAGCTACAGGGGGGAAGCTTTCTTT
TRBJ1-4 NA NA TRBV25-1 CASSPGVSATNEKLFF TGTGCCAGCAGTCCGGGGGTCAGCGCAACTAATGAAAAACTGTTTTTT
TRBJ2-5 NA NA TRBV11-3 CAKRVPGQKLRETQYF TGTGCCAAGCGAGTCCCGGGACAAAAATTGAGGGAGACCCAGTACTTC